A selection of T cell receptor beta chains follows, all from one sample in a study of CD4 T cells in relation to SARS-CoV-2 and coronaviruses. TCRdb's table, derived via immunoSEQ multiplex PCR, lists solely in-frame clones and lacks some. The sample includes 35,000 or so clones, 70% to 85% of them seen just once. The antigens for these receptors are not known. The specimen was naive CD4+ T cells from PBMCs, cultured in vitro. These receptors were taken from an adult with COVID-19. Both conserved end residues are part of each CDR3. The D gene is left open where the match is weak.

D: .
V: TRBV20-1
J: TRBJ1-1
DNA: TGCAGTGCTAGCCTTGACACTGAAGCTTTCTTT
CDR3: CSASLDTEAFF

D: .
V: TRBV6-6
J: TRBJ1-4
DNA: TGTGCCAGCAGTTATAGGGCAGCAACTAATGAAAAACTGTTTTTT
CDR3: CASSYRAATNEKLFF

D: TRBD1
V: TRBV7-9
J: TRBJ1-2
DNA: TGTGCCAGCAGCTTTCTCGGGACAGAATCCTCTAACTATGGCTACACCTTC
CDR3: CASSFLGTESSNYGYTF

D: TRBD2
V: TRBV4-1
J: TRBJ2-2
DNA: TGCGCCAGCAGGTCTTGGACTAGCGGACGCACCGGGGAGCTGTTTTTT
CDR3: CASRSWTSGRTGELFF

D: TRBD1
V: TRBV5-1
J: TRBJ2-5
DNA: TGCGCCAGCAGCTTCGGGACAGGGGGACTACAAGAGACCCAGTACTTC
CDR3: CASSFGTGGLQETQYF

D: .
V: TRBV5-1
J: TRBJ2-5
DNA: TGCGCCAGCAGCCTAACAGGGACTCCCCAAGAGACCCAGTACTTC
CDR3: CASSLTGTPQETQYF

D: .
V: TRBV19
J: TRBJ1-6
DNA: TGTGCCAGCAATACGACTCCTGGTAATTCACCCCTCCACTTT
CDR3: CASNTTPGNSPLHF

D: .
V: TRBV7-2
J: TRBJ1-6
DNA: TGTGCCAGCAGCGCCCAACTCCGACAGTTGTATAATTCACCCCTCCACTTT
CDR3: CASSAQLRQLYNSPLHF

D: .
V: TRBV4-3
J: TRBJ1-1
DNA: TGCGCCAGCAGCCACCCGGACGGAGGGGGCACTGAAGCTTTCTTT
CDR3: CASSHPDGGGTEAFF

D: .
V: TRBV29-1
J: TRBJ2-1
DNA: TGCAGCGTTGAAGACCACTATCCTGAGCAGTTCTTC
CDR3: CSVEDHYPEQFF